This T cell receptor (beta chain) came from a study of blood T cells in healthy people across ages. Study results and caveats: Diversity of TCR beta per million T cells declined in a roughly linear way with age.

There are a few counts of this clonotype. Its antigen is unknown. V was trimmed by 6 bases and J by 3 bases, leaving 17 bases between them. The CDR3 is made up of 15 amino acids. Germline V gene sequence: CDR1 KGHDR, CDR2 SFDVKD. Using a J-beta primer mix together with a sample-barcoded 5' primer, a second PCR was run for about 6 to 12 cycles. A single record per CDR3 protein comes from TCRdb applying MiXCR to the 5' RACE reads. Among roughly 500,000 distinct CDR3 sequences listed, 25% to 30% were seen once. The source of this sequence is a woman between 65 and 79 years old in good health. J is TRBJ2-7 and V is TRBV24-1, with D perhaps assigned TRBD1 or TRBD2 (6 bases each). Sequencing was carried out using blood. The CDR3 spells CATSKAGQGDYEQYF. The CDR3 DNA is TGTGCCACCAGTAAGGCGGGACAAGGAGACTACGAGCAGTACTTC.